This TCR beta chain is drawn from a study of T cells in localized non-small cell lung cancer. Study-wide points: Tumor samples were not multi-region, leaving intratumor heterogeneity unexcluded. There was higher T cell clonality in uninvolved adjacent lung than in tumor, and it was highest there. A higher density of T cells in blood coincided with extended overall survival.

The V segment lost 2 bases and the J segment 7 bases; nucleotides outside the gene matches: 3. CDR1 SGHDT and CDR2 YYEEEE come from the germline V gene. The CDR3 loop spans 14 amino acids. This clone has more than one count but fewer than ten. Antigen unknown. Sequencing was performed with immunoSEQ multiplex PCR; in TCRdb, only in-frame clones are kept and a portion is missing. The sample holds 32,000 or so clones, roughly nine tenths seen once. V gene TRBV5-6 combines with J gene TRBJ1-2; 12 bases align to TRBD1. Source: peripheral blood, taken before any cancer treatment. The TCR was taken from a man aged 40 to 70 with stage I lung adenocarcinoma. This CDR3 reads CASSFGTGGVGYTF. For the CDR3, the DNA is TGTGCCAGCAGCTTTGGGACAGGGGGCGTTGGCTACACCTTC.